A selection of T cell receptor beta chains follows, all from one sample in a study of T cell responses to AZD1222 COVID-19 vaccine. Data came from immunoSEQ multiplex PCR; TCRdb stores just in-frame clones and leaves some out. Of approximately 130,000 clones in the sample, 88% were seen once. The material sequenced was peripheral blood, taken 28 days after the second AZD1222 dose. These receptors came from an adult who received the AZD1222 COVID-19 vaccine. Each CDR3 is given with its conserved first and last residue. D genes are given only for firm matches. Clone size is not always given. Where it is, it says once, few, many or a class for expanded clones.

TRBJ2-3	TRBV10-1	.	11	.	CAAPSTDTQYF	TGCGCCGCGCCTAGCACAGATACGCAGTATTTT
TRBJ1-1	TRBV6-4	.	13	.	CASSSEVGGEAFF	TGTGCCAGCAGTTCTGAGGTTGGGGGTGAAGCTTTCTTT
TRBJ2-1	TRBV5-1	.	13	.	CASRLGGHNEQFF	TGCGCCAGCAGACTGGGGGGACACAATGAGCAGTTCTTC
TRBJ2-1	TRBV28	.	14	few	CASSTPGSYNEQFF	TGTGCCAGCAGTACCCCAGGGTCCTACAATGAGCAGTTCTTC
TRBJ1-2	TRBV2	.	14	.	CASSENGDSYGYTF	TGTGCCAGCAGTGAAAACGGAGACAGCTATGGCTACACCTTC
TRBJ2-7	TRBV5-1	.	15	.	CASSSRDRSFHEQYF	TGCGCCAGCAGCTCCCGAGACCGTTCTTTTCACGAGCAGTACTTC
TRBJ2-6	TRBV7-9	TRBD1	15	.	CASSSQGAGANVLTF	TGTGCCAGCAGCTCCCAGGGGGCTGGGGCCAACGTCCTGACTTTC
TRBJ2-1	TRBV12-3/TRBV12-4	.	11	.	CASSLRNEQFF	TGTGCCAGCAGTCTGAGAAATGAGCAGTTCTTC
TRBJ1-1	TRBV29-1	.	12	.	CSVLIWGVEAFF	TGCAGCGTTCTAATCTGGGGAGTTGAAGCTTTCTTT
TRBJ2-1	TRBV11-3	TRBD2	16	.	CASSSGLAVKYNEQFF	TGTGCCAGCAGCTCCGGACTAGCGGTAAAATACAATGAGCAGTTCTTC
TRBJ2-2	TRBV5-1	TRBD1	15	.	CASSSGQGRWGELFF	TGCGCCAGCAGCTCCGGACAGGGGAGGTGGGGGGAGCTGTTTTTT
TRBJ1-2	TRBV24-1	TRBD1	13	few	CATSTGDGYGYTF	TGTGCCACCAGTACAGGGGACGGCTATGGCTACACCTTC
TRBJ1-1	TRBV6-5	TRBD1	15	.	CASPPGTGSNTEAFF	TGTGCCAGCCCCCCCGGGACAGGGTCGAACACTGAAGCTTTCTTT
TRBJ1-1	TRBV28	.	13	.	CASSLVLNTEAFF	TGTGCCAGCAGTCTGGTCCTGAACACTGAAGCTTTCTTT
TRBJ2-7	TRBV5-1	TRBD1	12	.	CASSSLQGQAFF	TGCGCCAGCAGCTCCTTACAGGGACAGGCCTTCTTC
TRBJ1-2	TRBV7-2	TRBD1	14	.	CASSPGTGPYGYTF	TGTGCCAGCAGCCCCGGGACAGGTCCATATGGCTACACCTTC
TRBJ1-4	TRBV5-1	.	15	.	CASSLAGTVEGRLFF	TGCGCCAGCAGCTTGGCCGGGACGGTGGAAGGTCGACTGTTTTTT